A single sample is the source of the 14 T cell receptor beta chains below, sequenced in a study of T cell repertoires in cytomegalovirus infection. TCRdb reprocessed the reads via MiXCR and lists one record per CDR3 protein. The table records around 530,000 distinct CDR3 sequences, roughly 29% of them present only once. The sequenced sample was PBMCs. Receptors originate from a human donor in good health (CMV status not recorded). Some clones in this sample may be carry-over from other donors' samples.

The rearrangement links TRBV29-1 to TRBJ2-1; the D gene is possibly TRBD1 (5 bases). Trimming cost V 8 bases and J 5 bases, with 19 bases left between them. The germline V gene encodes CDR1 SQVTM and CDR2 ANQGSEA. This CDR3 contains 14 residues. The CDR3 loop reads CSLPRLGANNEQFF. In nucleotides, the CDR3 is TGCAGCCTCCCTAGGTTAGGGGCCAACAATGAGCAGTTCTTC.

J is TRBJ1-1 and V is TRBV6-2 or TRBV6-3; D gene uncertain. This CDR3 has 12 amino acids. Germline loops: CDR1 MNHEY, CDR2 SVGEGT. Trimming removed 2 bases from V and 6 bases from J, with 7 bases in between. The CDR3 nucleotides are TGTGCCAGCAGTTACGAGAGGGCTGAAGCTTTCTTT. Amino acid sequence: CASSYERAEAFF.

This clonotype has a handful of counts. The chain is built from TRBV12-3 or TRBV12-4 and TRBJ1-1; D is unresolved. CDR3 length: 12 residues. The V end lost 7 bases, the J end lost 3 bases, and 9 bases lay between the germline ends. The CDR3, as DNA: TGTGCCAGCATCACATCGGACACTGAAGCTTTCTTT. Protein sequence: CASITSDTEAFF.

V gene TRBV29-1 combines with J gene TRBJ2-3; 11 positions match TRBD1. The CDR3 extends over 13 amino acids. The V gene end was trimmed by 4 bases and the J gene end by 5 bases; junction bases not matched to a gene: 2. Germline CDR1 and CDR2: SQVTM and ANQGSEA. Written as DNA, the CDR3 is TGCAGCGTTGGAGGGACAGGGGGAGATACGCAGTATTTT. This sequence encodes CSVGGTGGDTQYF.

This clonotype was found a few times. The V gene is TRBV6-2 or TRBV6-3, the J gene TRBJ1-5; no firm D call. The CDR3 spans 14 residues. V lost 2 bases and J 4 bases, leaving 9 bases between the germline ends. CDR1 and CDR2 (germline): MNHEY, SVGEGT. The DNA for the CDR3 is TGTGCCAGCAGTTACAACGGAATTAATCAGCCCCAGCATTTT. As protein: CASSYNGINQPQHF.

In its sample, this clonotype was seen a few times. This chain joins TRBV2 and TRBJ2-1; 8 nucleotides match TRBD2. With 7 bases clipped from V and 4 bases from J, the junction kept 6 bases outside the gene matches. Germline V gene data show CDR1 as SNHLY and CDR2 as FYNNEI. This CDR3 has 14 amino acids. The CDR3 reads CASKRESGYNEQFF. As DNA, the CDR3 is TGTGCCAGCAAGCGGGAGTCTGGGTACAATGAGCAGTTCTTC. The full variable domain, with the rest looked up from reference TRBV2 and TRBJ2-1, is EPEVTQTPSHQVTQMGQEVILRCVPISNHLYFYWYRQILGQKVEFLVSFYNNEISEKSEIFDDQFSVERPDGSNFTLKIRSTKLEDSAMYFCASKRESGYNEQFFGPGTRLTVL.

J is TRBJ1-1 and V is TRBV19; D is undetermined. The CDR3 has 11 residues. The V gene's germline CDR1 is LNHDA and CDR2 SQIVND (reference sequence). V shed 5 bases and J shed 8 bases, with 9 bases lying between them. The CDR3 reads CASSEPGEAFF. CDR3 in DNA: TGTGCCAGTAGTGAGCCGGGGGAAGCTTTCTTT.

This clonotype has only one observation. This chain links TRBV12-3 or TRBV12-4 with TRBJ2-2; possibly TRBD2 for D (5 bases). The CDR3 contains 14 residues. V was cut by 5 bases and J by 3 bases, with 10 bases left in between. Here the CDR3 DNA reads TGTGCCAGCAGTCCCACGGGATACACCGGGGAGCTGTTTTTT. Translating gives CASSPTGYTGELFF.

Ten or more counts support this clonotype. The chain carries TRBV11-3 and TRBJ2-4, with 7 bases fitting TRBD1. V dropped 1 base and J dropped 15; count of bases not matched to a gene: 3. CDR1 SGHNT and CDR2 YENEEA come from the germline V gene. This CDR3 region has 11 residues. In DNA form, the CDR3 reads TGTGCCAGCAGCTTAGGACAGGGAGTGTACTTC. Translation gives CASSLGQGVYF.

Only a few counts were recorded for this clonotype. This chain links TRBV15 with TRBJ1-2, with D maybe TRBD1 (6 bases). Trimming cost V 0 bases and J 2 bases, with 7 bases left between them. From germline, CDR1 is LNHNV and CDR2 YYDKDF (reference sequence). The CDR3 has 14 residues. CDR3 protein: CATSRDTGNYGYTF. The DNA for the CDR3 is TGTGCCACCAGCAGAGATACAGGGAACTATGGCTACACCTTC.

This clonotype was counted between two and nine times. The chain is built from TRBV4-3 and TRBJ1-1; D remains unclear. Germline CDR1 and CDR2: LGHNA and YSLEER. Trimming removed 1 base at V and 1 base at J, with 7 bases between. CDR3 length: 14 residues. The CDR3 DNA reads as TGCGCCAGCAGCCAAGCCACAGCGAACACTGAAGCTTTCTTT. This translates into CASSQATANTEAFF.

This sequence joins TRBV7-9 and TRBJ2-1, with D uncertain. With 1 base removed from V and 10 bases from J, the gap between germline ends came to 17 bases. Per germline, CDR1 SEHNR and CDR2 FQNEAQ (reference sequence). This CDR3 is 15 amino acids long. The CDR3 nucleotides are TGTGCCAGCAGCTTAGTAGGCTACCTGACCCAGGAGCAGTTCTTC. Encoded protein: CASSLVGYLTQEQFF. The full variable domain, in which reference TRBV7-9 and TRBJ2-1 provide the parts outside the CDR3, is DTGVSQNPRHKITKRGQNVTFRCDPISEHNRLYWYRQTLGQGPEFLTYFQNEAQLEKSRLLSDRFSAERPKGSFSTLEIQRTEQGDSAMYLCASSLVGYLTQEQFFGPGTRLTVL.

This clonotype was seen only a few times. At one of its ends the junction is not consistent with the germline gene, which may arise from a read error. The V and J genes are TRBV29-1 and TRBJ1-4; TRBD1 matches at 7 bases. The V gene's germline CDR1 is SQVTM and CDR2 ANQGSEA. CDR3 length equals 8 residues. CDR3 loop: CSAEGTAF. The CDR3 nucleotides read TGCAGCGCCGAAGGGACAGCTTTT. Looking up the rest from reference TRBV29-1 and TRBJ1-4 gives the full variable domain: SAVISQKPSRDICQRGTSLTIQCQVDSQVTMMFWYRQQPGQSLTLIATANQGSEATYESGFVIDKFPISRPNLTFSTLTVSNMSPEDSSIYLCSAEGTAFGSGTQLSVL.

The chain joins TRBV28 to TRBJ1-3; no clear D. V was clipped by 6 bases and J by 1 base, with 4 bases between them. The CDR3 totals 12 residues. Germline CDR1 is MDHEN and CDR2 is SYDVKM. The CDR3 DNA sequence: TGTGCCAGCAGGGTATCTGGAAACACCATATATTTT. It is translated as CASRVSGNTIYF.